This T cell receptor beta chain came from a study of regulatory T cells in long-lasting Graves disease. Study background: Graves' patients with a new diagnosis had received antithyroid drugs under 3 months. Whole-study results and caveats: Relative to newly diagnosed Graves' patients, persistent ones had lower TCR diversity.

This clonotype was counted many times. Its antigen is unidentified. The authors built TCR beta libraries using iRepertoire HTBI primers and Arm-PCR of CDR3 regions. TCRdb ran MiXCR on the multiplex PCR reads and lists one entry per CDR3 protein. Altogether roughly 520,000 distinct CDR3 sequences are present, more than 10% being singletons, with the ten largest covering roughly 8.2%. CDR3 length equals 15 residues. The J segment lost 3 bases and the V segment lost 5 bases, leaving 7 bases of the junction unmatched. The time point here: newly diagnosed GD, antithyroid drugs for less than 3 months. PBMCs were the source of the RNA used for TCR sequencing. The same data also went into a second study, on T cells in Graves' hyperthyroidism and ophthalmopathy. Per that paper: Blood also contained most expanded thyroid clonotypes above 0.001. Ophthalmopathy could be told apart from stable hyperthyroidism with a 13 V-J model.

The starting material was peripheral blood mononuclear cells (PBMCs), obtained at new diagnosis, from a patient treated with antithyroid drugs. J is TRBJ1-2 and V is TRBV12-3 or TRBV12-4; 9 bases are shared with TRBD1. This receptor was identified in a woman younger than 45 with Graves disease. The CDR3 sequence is CASSPWTGDYYGYTF. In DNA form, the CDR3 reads TGTGCCAGCAGTCCTTGGACAGGGGATTACTATGGCTACACCTTC.